A single sample gave rise to the 27 T cell receptor beta chains below, sequenced in a study of cytomegalovirus exposure and HLA in healthy donors. 60 Vbeta and 13 Jbeta primers were used in PCR. Produced via immunoSEQ multiplex PCR; TCRdb's table is partial and in-frame only. The table has about 100,000 clones, around 80% seen once. Material for sequencing was PBMCs. The receptors here all came from a woman aged 18-29 years in good health and CMV-seronegative.

The rearrangement links TRBV27 to TRBJ1-5, with D hard to call. Germline CDR1 is MNHEY and CDR2 is SMNVEV (reference sequence). V shed 2 bases and J shed 2 bases, with 4 bases lying between them. This CDR3 has 13 amino acids. The CDR3 region is CASSLRGNQPQHF. The CDR3 bases are TGTGCCAGCAGTTTAAGAGGCAATCAGCCCCAGCATTTT.

The genes are TRBV4-3 and TRBJ2-3; tentative D call: TRBD1 (5 bases). V was trimmed by 0 bases and J by 7 bases, leaving 14 bases between them. Germline CDR1 is LGHNA and CDR2 is YSLEER. The CDR3 runs to 15 residues. CDR3 loop: CASSQDFASGNTQYF. The DNA for the CDR3 is TGCGCCAGCAGCCAAGATTTTGCCTCAGGGAATACGCAGTATTTT.

This clone was seen a handful of times. The rearrangement joins TRBV7-9 to TRBJ1-6; 11 positions match TRBD1. The CDR3 loop spans 17 amino acids. V shed 5 bases, J shed 4 bases, and the junction held 7 bases outside the gene matches. The germline gives CDR1 SEHNR, CDR2 FQNEAQ (reference sequence). The CDR3 bases are TGTGCCAGCAGCGCCTGGACAGGGGGCCGTTATAATTCACCCCTCCACTTT. Translation: CASSAWTGGRYNSPLHF. The whole variable domain, filled in from reference TRBV7-9 and TRBJ1-6, reads DTGVSQNPRHKITKRGQNVTFRCDPISEHNRLYWYRQTLGQGPEFLTYFQNEAQLEKSRLLSDRFSAERPKGSFSTLEIQRTEQGDSAMYLCASSAWTGGRYNSPLHFGNGTRLTVT.

The V gene is TRBV7-2, the J gene TRBJ2-2, with TRBD1 as a possible D gene (6 bases). This CDR3 region has 17 residues. Trimming took off 1 base at V and 2 bases at J, with 14 bases between the two ends. Germline CDR1 reads SGHTA; CDR2 reads FQGNSA. The CDR3 reads CASSLVSGAVNTGELFF. The CDR3, as DNA: TGTGCCAGCAGCTTAGTTTCAGGGGCCGTAAACACCGGGGAGCTGTTTTTT.

This clone was seen just once. The chain uses TRBV20-1 and TRBJ2-7; D gene ambiguous. V lost 8 bases, J lost 3 bases, and 11 bases lay in between. The CDR3 spans 11 residues. Germline CDR1 DFQATT, CDR2 SNEGSKA (reference sequence). The CDR3 nucleotides are TGCAGTAAAATGAGAGGCTACGAGCAGTACTTC. Translated: CSKMRGYEQYF.

CDR3 residues: CASSTRQIEKLFF. The DNA for the CDR3 is TGTGCCAGCAGCACAAGACAGATTGAAAAACTGTTTTTT. The chain uses TRBV7-8 and TRBJ1-4; the D gene is possibly TRBD1 (5 bases). Looked up from germline, CDR1 is SGHVS and CDR2 is FQNEAQ. Trimming took 5 bases from V and 7 from J, leaving 11 bases between them. The CDR3 extends over 13 amino acids.

In DNA, the CDR3 is TGTGCCATCAGCCCCGGCAGGGACAGAGGATACGAGCAGTACTTC. Translating it yields CAISPGRDRGYEQYF. The V call is TRBV10-3, the J call TRBJ2-7; 7 nucleotides line up with TRBD1. CDR3 size: 15 residues. The V segment lost 6 bases and the J segment 4 bases; nucleotides outside the gene matches: 12. Per the germline V gene, CDR1 is ENHRY and CDR2 is SYGVKD.

CDR3: CASIGGYSGNTIYF. CDR3 DNA sequence: TGTGCCAGCATCGGGGGGTACTCTGGAAACACCATATATTTT. The V call is TRBV7-6, the J call TRBJ1-3, with a tentative D call TRBD1 (5 bases). Deletions cut 7 bases from V and 0 bases from J, with 10 bases between. The CDR3 has 14 amino acids. Germline-derived CDR1 and CDR2 are SGHVS and FNYEAQ.

The chain recombines TRBV19 with TRBJ1-2; D gene uncertain. The CDR3 consists of 12 residues. Trimming pared 7 bases from V and 4 bases from J, leaving 10 bases between. Germline V gene data show CDR1 as LNHDA and CDR2 as SQIVND (reference sequence). CDR3 sequence reads: CASTSTFYGYTF. Here the CDR3 DNA reads TGTGCCAGTACTTCGACTTTCTATGGCTACACCTTC.

This clone appeared a few times. The rearrangement joins TRBV2 to TRBJ1-3; 7 bases map to TRBD1. Losses at the gene ends were 2 bases for V and 0 bases for J; bases not matched to a gene: 4. From germline, CDR1 is SNHLY and CDR2 FYNNEI. The CDR3 has 16 residues. The CDR3 coding sequence is TGTGCCAGCAGTGAACAGGACAGGTACTCTGGAAACACCATATATTTT. It specifies CASSEQDRYSGNTIYF.

This chain connects TRBV28 to TRBJ2-7, with TRBD2 matching 7 bases. The CDR3 covers 14 residues. V dropped 3 bases and J dropped 4; count of bases not matched to a gene: 6. Germline V gene data show CDR1 as MDHEN and CDR2 as SYDVKM. Written as DNA, the CDR3 is TGTGCCAGCAGTTTTGTGGGAGGGAGGTACGAGCAGTACTTC. Residues: CASSFVGGRYEQYF.

The genes are TRBV4-1 and TRBJ2-7; D call uncertain. This CDR3 has 15 amino acids. Per germline, CDR1 MGHRA and CDR2 YSYEKL. V lost 4 bases to trimming and J lost 0 bases, with 13 bases between them. Written as DNA, the CDR3 is TGCGCCAGCAGCCCCTTCGCGACTTACTCCTACGAGCAGTACTTC. This codes for CASSPFATYSYEQYF.

The rearrangement links TRBV4-3 to TRBJ2-7; no clear D gene. The CDR3 totals 14 residues. V lost 2 bases and J lost 2, with 10 bases in between. Germline loops: CDR1 LGHNA, CDR2 YSLEER. The CDR3 is CASSQPQATYEQYF. The CDR3 nucleotides read TGCGCCAGCAGCCAACCCCAGGCTACCTACGAGCAGTACTTC.

The chain employs TRBV7-9 and TRBJ2-1; TRBD2 matches 9 bases. Unmatched junction bases numbered 14, after V lost 5 bases and J lost 6 bases. The CDR3 sequence is 17 residues long. Germline CDR1 and CDR2: SEHNR and FQNEAQ (reference sequence). CDR3 sequence reads: CASSGLGLASATNEQFF. DNA for the CDR3: TGTGCCAGCAGCGGGTTGGGACTAGCTTCGGCAACCAATGAGCAGTTCTTC. Full variable domain (missing parts from reference TRBV7-9 and TRBJ2-1): DTGVSQNPRHKITKRGQNVTFRCDPISEHNRLYWYRQTLGQGPEFLTYFQNEAQLEKSRLLSDRFSAERPKGSFSTLEIQRTEQGDSAMYLCASSGLGLASATNEQFFGPGTRLTVL.

The V call is TRBV10-3, the J call TRBJ2-7; 10 bases line up with TRBD1. CDR3 size: 14 residues. V lost 10 bases and J lost 2; bases outside the gene matches: 8. Per germline, CDR1 ENHRY and CDR2 SYGVKD. For the CDR3, the DNA is TGTGCCACCAATAGACAGGGGGCAGCCTACGAGCAGTACTTC. Translated, it gives CATNRQGAAYEQYF.

The chain carries TRBV4-1 and TRBJ2-7; no clear D. The CDR3 extends over 15 amino acids. The V gene lost 0 bases and the J gene lost 0 bases, with 9 bases spanning the gap. Germline lookup yields CDR1 MGHRA and CDR2 YSYEKL. As DNA, the CDR3 is TGCGCCAGCAGCCAAGATCCAGCGAACTCCTACGAGCAGTACTTC. It is translated as CASSQDPANSYEQYF.

The DNA of the CDR3 is TGTGCCAGCAGTGAGGCGGGGGGCCTCCCTACGCAGTATTTT. Translating gives CASSEAGGLPTQYF. The rearrangement joins TRBV6-4 to TRBJ2-3; 8 bases line up with TRBD2. Germline CDR1 reads MRHNA; CDR2 reads SNTAGT. The CDR3 contains 14 residues. Trimming removed 3 bases from V and 8 bases from J; junction bases left unmatched: 7.

The rearrangement uses TRBV11-2 and TRBJ1-2; D is undetermined. The CDR3 covers 17 residues. Germline V gene lookup returns CDR1 SGHAT and CDR2 FQNNGV. V gave up 0 bases and J gave up 8 bases, with 22 bases separating them. Here the CDR3 DNA reads TGTGCCAGCAGCTTAGATCTCGCCCAAGCTGTACTTACGGGCTACACCTTC. It codes for CASSLDLAQAVLTGYTF.

This rearrangement joins TRBV19 to TRBJ2-5, with 8 bases that match TRBD1. CDR1 LNHDA and CDR2 SQIVND come from the germline V gene (reference sequence). The CDR3 totals 16 residues. The V and J ends lost 4 bases and 3 bases, in that order; junction bases with no gene match: 10. The CDR3 sequence is CASSTWTGMKKETQYF. For the CDR3, the DNA is TGTGCCAGTAGTACCTGGACAGGGATGAAGAAAGAGACCCAGTACTTC. The full variable domain, in which reference TRBV19 and TRBJ2-5 provide the parts outside the CDR3, is DGGITQSPKYLFRKEGQNVTLSCEQNLNHDAMYWYRQDPGQGLRLIYYSQIVNDFQKGDIAEGYSVSREKKESFPLTVTSAQKNPTAFYLCASSTWTGMKKETQYFGPGTRLLVL.

The rearrangement links TRBV4-3 to TRBJ2-1; possible D gene TRBD1, 5 bases. This CDR3 is 17 amino acids long. Germline V gene sequence: CDR1 LGHNA, CDR2 YSLEER. The V gene lost 0 bases and the J gene lost 4 bases, with 16 bases spanning the gap. CDR3 region: CASSQEISKGLYNEQFF. As DNA, the CDR3 is TGCGCCAGCAGCCAAGAAATTAGTAAGGGGTTATACAATGAGCAGTTCTTC.

V gene TRBV28 combines with J gene TRBJ2-7, with 9 bases matching TRBD2. Germline V gene sequence: CDR1 MDHEN, CDR2 SYDVKM. The CDR3 extends over 15 amino acids. J was trimmed by 7 bases and V by 2 bases; bases with no gene match: 9. The CDR3: CASSLPGLATKEQYF. Written as DNA, the CDR3 is TGTGCCAGCAGTTTACCGGGACTAGCCACGAAGGAGCAGTACTTC.

The rearrangement uses TRBV6-6 and TRBJ1-2; D is unresolved. The CDR3 loop spans 12 amino acids. Germline V gives CDR1 MNHNY, CDR2 SVGAGI (reference sequence). With 2 bases removed from V and 5 bases from J, the gap between germline ends came to 6 bases. CDR3 sequence reads: CASSYRGYGYTF. The CDR3 region has the DNA TGTGCCAGCAGTTACCGCGGGTATGGCTACACCTTC.

The rearrangement links TRBV5-4 to TRBJ2-5; D call uncertain. CDR1 SGHNT and CDR2 YYREEE come from the germline V gene (reference sequence). V lost 0 bases, J lost 7 bases, and 10 bases lay in between. The CDR3 has 13 amino acids. CDR3 loop: CASSLVNSVTQYF. DNA for the CDR3: TGTGCCAGCAGCTTGGTTAACAGTGTGACCCAGTACTTC.

About this clone itself: An end of the junction differs from the germline gene, which may be a read error. The V and J genes are TRBV7-3 and TRBJ1-2; D not certain. The germline CDR1 and CDR2 sequences are SGHTA and FQGTGA. This CDR3 contains 13 residues. The CDR3 DNA reads as TGTGCCAGCAACTTAGGAGGAGCCTATGGCTACACCTTC. Amino acid sequence: CASNLGGAYGYTF.

This clone was detected only a few times. V is TRBV7-2 and J is TRBJ2-7; TRBD1 agrees at 7 bases. Germline V gene sequence: CDR1 SGHTA, CDR2 FQGNSA. The CDR3 has 16 residues. V trimming: 2 bases; J trimming: 3 bases; junction bases outside the gene matches: 10. CDR3 nucleotides: TGTGCCAGCAGCTTAAGCCCGGGACAGACAAACTACGAGCAGTACTTC. Translation: CASSLSPGQTNYEQYF.

The chain employs TRBV7-8 and TRBJ1-5, with a tentative D call TRBD1 (6 bases). The germline V gene encodes CDR1 SGHVS and CDR2 FQNEAQ. The V end was cut by 5 bases, the J end by 2 bases, with 22 bases between. The CDR3 length is 18 residues. In DNA form, the CDR3 reads TGTGCCAGCAGCCACAGAATGCTCACAGGGCCAGGCAATCAGCCCCAGCATTTT. It specifies CASSHRMLTGPGNQPQHF.

V is TRBV10-3 and J is TRBJ2-7; possibly TRBD2 for D (6 bases). Germline V gene data show CDR1 as ENHRY and CDR2 as SYGVKD. The ends were cut back, 10 bases at V and 0 bases at J, with 7 bases in the middle. The length of the CDR3 is 11 residues. CDR3 nucleotide sequence: TGTGCCACGACTAGCTCCTACGAGCAGTACTTC. It translates to CATTSSYEQYF.